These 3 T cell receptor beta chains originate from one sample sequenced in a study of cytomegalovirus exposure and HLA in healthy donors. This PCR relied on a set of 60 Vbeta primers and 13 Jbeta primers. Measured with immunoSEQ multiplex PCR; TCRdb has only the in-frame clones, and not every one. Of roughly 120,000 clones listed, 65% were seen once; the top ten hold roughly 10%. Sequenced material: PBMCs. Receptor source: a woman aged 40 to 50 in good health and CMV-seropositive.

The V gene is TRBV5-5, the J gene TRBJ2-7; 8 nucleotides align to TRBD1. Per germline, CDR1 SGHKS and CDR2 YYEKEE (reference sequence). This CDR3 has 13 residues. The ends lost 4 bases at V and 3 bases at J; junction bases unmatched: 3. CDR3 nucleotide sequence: TGTGCCAGCAGCCTGACAGGGGACTACGAGCAGTACTTC. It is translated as CASSLTGDYEQYF.

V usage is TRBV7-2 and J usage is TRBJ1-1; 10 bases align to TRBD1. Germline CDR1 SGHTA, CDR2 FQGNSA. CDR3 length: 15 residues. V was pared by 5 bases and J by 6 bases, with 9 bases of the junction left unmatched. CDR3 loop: CASSKQSDRGAEAFF. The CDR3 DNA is TGTGCCAGCAGCAAACAATCGGACAGGGGGGCTGAAGCTTTCTTT.

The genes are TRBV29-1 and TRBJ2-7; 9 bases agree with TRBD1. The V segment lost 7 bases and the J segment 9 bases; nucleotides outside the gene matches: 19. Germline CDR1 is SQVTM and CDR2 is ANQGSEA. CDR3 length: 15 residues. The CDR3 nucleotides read TGCAGCGGGCAAATCGGGGGGACAGGGAAGGACCGGCAGTACTTC. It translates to CSGQIGGTGKDRQYF.